The entry that follows covers one T cell receptor beta chain sequence. Its antigen is still unknown. This likely came from a read error, as a far larger clone is one base away. Several immunoSEQ 96-well plates shared each subset's DNA, each plate a replicate. Sequencing used immunoSEQ multiplex PCR; TCRdb keeps in-frame clones, though not all of them. The sample contains 400,000 to 600,000 clones, almost 80% of which appear only once. This sample is part of a study of shared clonotypes between healthy human individuals. Whole-study findings and limits: A limitation of the genetic and exposure-history diversity represented arose from few donors.

This CDR3 is built from 14 residues. Germline V CDR1 and CDR2: SGHDT, YYEEEE. The sample comprised PBMCs. The sequence was collected from a woman between 40 and 50 years old in good health. Some clones in this sample may be carry-over from other donors' samples. This sequence joins TRBV5-6 and TRBJ2-5; D is perhaps TRBD2 (6 bases). The end of the DNA aligns better with TRBJ2-7, so the J call may be wrong. The CDR3 sequence is CASSLGQGGNEQYF. In nucleotides, the CDR3 is TGTGCCAGCAGCTTAGGGCAGGGCGGGAACGAGCAGTACTTC.